This TCR beta chain was documented in a study of cytomegalovirus exposure and HLA in healthy donors. Method: immunoSEQ multiplex PCR; TCRdb's copy keeps in-frame clones and lacks some. The sample yields roughly 100,000 clones, roughly 90% seen once. The germline gives CDR1 SGHNT, CDR2 YENEEA. This CDR3 has 12 amino acids. With 8 bases clipped from V and 5 bases from J, the junction kept 4 bases outside the gene matches. Sequenced sample: PBMCs. The V gene is TRBV11-3, the J gene TRBJ1-1; 8 nucleotides match TRBD1. This clonotype was sampled from a young woman in good health and CMV-seropositive. CDR3 region: CASVYRGTEAFF. For the CDR3, the DNA is TGTGCCAGCGTCTACAGGGGGACTGAAGCTTTCTTT. Full variable domain (outside the CDR3, taken from reference TRBV11-3 and TRBJ1-1): EAGVVQSPRYKIIEKKQPVAFWCNPISGHNTLYWYLQNLGQGPELLIRYENEEAVDDSQLPKDRFSAERLKGVDSTLKIQPAELGDSAVYLCASVYRGTEAFFGQGTRLTVV.